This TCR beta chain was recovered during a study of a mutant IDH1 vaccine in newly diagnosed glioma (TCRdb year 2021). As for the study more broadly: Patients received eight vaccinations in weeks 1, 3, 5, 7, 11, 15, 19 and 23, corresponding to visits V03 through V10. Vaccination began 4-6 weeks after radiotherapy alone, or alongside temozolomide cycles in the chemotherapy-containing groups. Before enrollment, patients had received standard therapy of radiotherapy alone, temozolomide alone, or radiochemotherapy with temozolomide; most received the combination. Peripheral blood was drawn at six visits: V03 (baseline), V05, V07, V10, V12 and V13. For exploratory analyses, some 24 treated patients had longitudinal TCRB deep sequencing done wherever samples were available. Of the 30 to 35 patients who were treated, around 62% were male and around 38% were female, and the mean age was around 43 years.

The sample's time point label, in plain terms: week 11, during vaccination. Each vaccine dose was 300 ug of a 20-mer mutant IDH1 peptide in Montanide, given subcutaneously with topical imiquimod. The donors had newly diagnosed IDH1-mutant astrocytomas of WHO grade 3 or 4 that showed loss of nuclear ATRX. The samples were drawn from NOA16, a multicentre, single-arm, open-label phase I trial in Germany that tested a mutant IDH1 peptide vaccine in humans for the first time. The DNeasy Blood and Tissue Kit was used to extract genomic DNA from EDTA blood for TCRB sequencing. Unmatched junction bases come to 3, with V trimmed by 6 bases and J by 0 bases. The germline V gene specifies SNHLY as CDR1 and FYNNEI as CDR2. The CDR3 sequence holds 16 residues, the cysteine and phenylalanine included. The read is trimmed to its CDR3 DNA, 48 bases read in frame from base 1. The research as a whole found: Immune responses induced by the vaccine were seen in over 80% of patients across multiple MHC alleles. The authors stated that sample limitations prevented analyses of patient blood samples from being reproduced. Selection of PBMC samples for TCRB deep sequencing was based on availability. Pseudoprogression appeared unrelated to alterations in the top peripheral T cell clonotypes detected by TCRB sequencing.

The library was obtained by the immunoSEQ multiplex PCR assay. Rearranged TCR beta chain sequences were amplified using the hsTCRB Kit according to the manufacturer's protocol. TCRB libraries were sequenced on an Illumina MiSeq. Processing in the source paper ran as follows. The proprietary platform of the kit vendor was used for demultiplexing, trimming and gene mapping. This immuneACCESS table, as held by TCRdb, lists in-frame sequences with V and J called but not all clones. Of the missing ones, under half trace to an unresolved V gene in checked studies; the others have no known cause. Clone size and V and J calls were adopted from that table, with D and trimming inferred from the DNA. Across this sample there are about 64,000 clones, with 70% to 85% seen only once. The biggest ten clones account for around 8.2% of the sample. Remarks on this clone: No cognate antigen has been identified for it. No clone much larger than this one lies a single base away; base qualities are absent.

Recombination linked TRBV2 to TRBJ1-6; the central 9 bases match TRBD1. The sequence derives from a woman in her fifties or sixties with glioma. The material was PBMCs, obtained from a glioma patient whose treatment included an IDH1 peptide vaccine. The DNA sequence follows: TGTGCCAGCAGGGGGACAGGGAGCTCCTATAATTCACCCCTCCACTTT. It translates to CASRGTGSSYNSPLHF.